This TCR beta chain was obtained from a study of human T cells and chemical hapten exposure. In the study overall: The study patch tested 0.01% DPC on the upper back and read results at 6 days. Patients, a majority of them female, were diagnosed with alopecia areata, totalis or universalis. There were per-sample TCR yield variations, arising mainly from small pooled library volume differences. Findings and limits, study-wide: The formation of large CDR3 similarity clusters by expanded TCRs significantly exceeded that of controls.

Remarks on this clonotype: What it binds is unknown.

TCRdb used MiXCR to reprocess the RACE reads, holding one entry per CDR3 protein. Of some 250,000 distinct CDR3 sequences listed, just under 8% are singletons. The time point is: pre-sensitization, week 0. Documented treatment: therapeutic diphenylcyclopropenone sensitization with weekly scalp DPC. The TCR sequence derives from a man in his late teens or twenties with alopecia areata. Some clones in this sample may be carry-over from other donors' samples. Sequencing used whole blood, obtained in connection with sensitization to the hapten diphenylcyclopropenone (DPC).

CDR3 in amino acids: CASSYYDVGRGFTEAFF. CDR3 in DNA: TGTGCCAGCAGTTACTACGACGTCGGCAGGGGGTTTACTGAAGCTTTCTTT. The chain recombines TRBV6-6 with TRBJ1-1; TRBD1 aligns across 7 bases. CDR1 is MNHNY, CDR2 SVGAGI, per germline (reference sequence). This CDR3 is built from 17 residues. Trimming cost V 1 base and J 5 bases; bases outside gene matches: 13.